This T cell receptor beta chain was retrieved from a study of yellow fever vaccine responses in identical twins. The V and J ends lost 2 bases and 6 bases, in that order; junction bases with no gene match: 2. Germline CDR1 SEHNR, CDR2 FQNEAQ (reference sequence). The CDR3 extends over 15 amino acids. The count of this clonotype is one. Using its own MiXCR run on the RT-PCR reads, TCRdb lists one record per CDR3 protein. The table has roughly 17,000 distinct CDR3 sequences, approximately 63% seen once. This receptor was obtained from a woman between 18 and 30 years old who received the yellow fever vaccine. This specimen consisted of T cells from blood (PBMCs), unsorted or a sorted subset (not recorded which), obtained before or after yellow fever vaccination (not recorded which). The V call is TRBV7-9, the J call TRBJ1-6; TRBD1 matches 9 bases. The CDR3 nucleotides read TGTGCCAGCAGCTTAACAGGGGGCTCTAATTCACCCCTCCACTTT. Amino acid sequence: CASSLTGGSNSPLHF.